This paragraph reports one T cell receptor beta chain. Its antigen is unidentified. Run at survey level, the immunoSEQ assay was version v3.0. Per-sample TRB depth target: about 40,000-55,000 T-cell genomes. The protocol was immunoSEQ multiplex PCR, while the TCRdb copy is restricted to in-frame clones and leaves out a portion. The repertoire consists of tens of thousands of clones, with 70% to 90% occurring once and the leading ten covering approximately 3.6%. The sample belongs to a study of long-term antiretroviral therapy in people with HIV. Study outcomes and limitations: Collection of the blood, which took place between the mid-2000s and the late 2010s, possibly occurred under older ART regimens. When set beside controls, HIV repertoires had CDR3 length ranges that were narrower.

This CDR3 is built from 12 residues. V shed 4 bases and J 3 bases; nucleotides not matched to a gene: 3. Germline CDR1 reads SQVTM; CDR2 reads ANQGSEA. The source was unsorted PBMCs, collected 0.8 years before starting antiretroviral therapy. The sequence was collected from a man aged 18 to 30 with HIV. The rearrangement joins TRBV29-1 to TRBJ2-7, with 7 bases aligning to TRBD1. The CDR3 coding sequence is TGCAGCGTTGGAGGGGGCAACTACGAGCAGTACTTC. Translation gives CSVGGGNYEQYF.